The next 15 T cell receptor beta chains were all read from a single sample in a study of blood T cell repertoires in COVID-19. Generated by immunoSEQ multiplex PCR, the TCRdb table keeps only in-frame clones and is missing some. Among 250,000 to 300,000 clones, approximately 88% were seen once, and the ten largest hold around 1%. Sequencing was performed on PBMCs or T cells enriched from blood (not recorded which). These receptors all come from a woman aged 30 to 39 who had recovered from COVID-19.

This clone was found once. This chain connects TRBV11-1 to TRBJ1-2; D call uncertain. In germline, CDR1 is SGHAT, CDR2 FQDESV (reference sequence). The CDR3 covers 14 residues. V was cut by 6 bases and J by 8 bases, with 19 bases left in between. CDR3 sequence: CASSDPGETGGYTF. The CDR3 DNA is TGTGCCAGCAGTGACCCGGGCGAGACGGGAGGCTACACCTTC.

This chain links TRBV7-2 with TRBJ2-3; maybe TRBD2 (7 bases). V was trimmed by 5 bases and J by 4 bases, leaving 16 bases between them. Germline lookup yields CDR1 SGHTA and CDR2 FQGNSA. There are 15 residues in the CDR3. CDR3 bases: TGTGCCAGCAGCCGCGCGGGGGCCCCCGCAGATACGCAGTATTTT. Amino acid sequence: CASSRAGAPADTQYF.

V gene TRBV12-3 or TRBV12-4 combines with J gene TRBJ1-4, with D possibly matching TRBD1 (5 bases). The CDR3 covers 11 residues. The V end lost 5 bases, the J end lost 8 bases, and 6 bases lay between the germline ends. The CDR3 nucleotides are TGTGCCAGCAGTCCAGGGGAAAAACTGTTTTTT. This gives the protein CASSPGEKLFF.

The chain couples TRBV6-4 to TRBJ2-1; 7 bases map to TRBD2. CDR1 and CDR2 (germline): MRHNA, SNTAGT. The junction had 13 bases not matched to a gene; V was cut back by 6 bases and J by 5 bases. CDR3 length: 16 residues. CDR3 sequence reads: CASSAGSGGFHNEQFF. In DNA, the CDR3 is TGTGCCAGCAGCGCCGGGTCGGGAGGTTTTCACAATGAGCAGTTCTTC.

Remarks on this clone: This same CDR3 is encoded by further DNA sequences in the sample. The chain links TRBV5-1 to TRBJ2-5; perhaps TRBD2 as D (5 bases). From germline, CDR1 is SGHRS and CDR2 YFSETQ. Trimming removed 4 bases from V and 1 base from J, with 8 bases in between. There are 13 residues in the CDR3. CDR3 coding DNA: TGCGCCAGCAGCACCGGGGTCCAAGAGACCCAGTACTTC. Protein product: CASSTGVQETQYF.

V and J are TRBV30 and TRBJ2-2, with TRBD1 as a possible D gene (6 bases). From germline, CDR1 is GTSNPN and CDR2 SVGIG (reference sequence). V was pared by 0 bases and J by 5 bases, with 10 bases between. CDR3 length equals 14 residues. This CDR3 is CAWSVEGGTGELFF. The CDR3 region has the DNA TGTGCCTGGAGTGTGGAAGGGGGAACCGGGGAGCTGTTTTTT. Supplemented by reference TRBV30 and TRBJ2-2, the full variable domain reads SQTIHQWPATLVQPVGSPLSLECTVEGTSNPNLYWYRQAAGRGLQLLFYSVGIGQISSEVPQNLSASRPQDRQFILSSKKLLLSDSGFYLCAWSVEGGTGELFFGEGSRLTVL.

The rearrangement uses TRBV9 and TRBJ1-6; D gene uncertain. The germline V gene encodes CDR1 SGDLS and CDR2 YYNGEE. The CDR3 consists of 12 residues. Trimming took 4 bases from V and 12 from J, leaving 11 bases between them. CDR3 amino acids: CASSPSGEPLHF. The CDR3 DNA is TGTGCCAGCAGCCCGAGCGGGGAACCCCTCCACTTT.

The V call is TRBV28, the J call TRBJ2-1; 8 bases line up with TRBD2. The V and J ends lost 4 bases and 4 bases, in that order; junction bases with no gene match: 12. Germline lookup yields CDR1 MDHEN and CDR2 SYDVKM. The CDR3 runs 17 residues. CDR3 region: CASSYPLVAGGYNEQFF. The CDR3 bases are TGTGCCAGCAGTTACCCTCTAGTTGCGGGGGGTTACAATGAGCAGTTCTTC.

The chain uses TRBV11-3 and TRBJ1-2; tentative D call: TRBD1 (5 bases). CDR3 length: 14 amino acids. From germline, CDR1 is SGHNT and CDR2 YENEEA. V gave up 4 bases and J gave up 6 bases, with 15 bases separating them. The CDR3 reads CASSSLGGENGYTF. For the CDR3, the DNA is TGTGCCAGCAGCTCCTTGGGAGGGGAGAATGGCTACACCTTC.

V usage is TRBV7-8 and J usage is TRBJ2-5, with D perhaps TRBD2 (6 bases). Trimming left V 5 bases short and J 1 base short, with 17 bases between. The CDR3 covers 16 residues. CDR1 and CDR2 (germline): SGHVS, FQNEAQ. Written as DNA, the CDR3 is TGTGCCAGCAGCCCCGCCTGGAGGGCCAGCCAAGAGACCCAGTACTTC. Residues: CASSPAWRASQETQYF. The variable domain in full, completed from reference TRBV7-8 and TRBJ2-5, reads GAGVSQSPRYKVAKRGQDVALRCDPISGHVSLFWYQQALGQGPEFLTYFQNEAQLDKSGLPSDRFFAERPEGSVSTLKIQRTQQEDSAVYLCASSPAWRASQETQYFGPGTRLLVL.

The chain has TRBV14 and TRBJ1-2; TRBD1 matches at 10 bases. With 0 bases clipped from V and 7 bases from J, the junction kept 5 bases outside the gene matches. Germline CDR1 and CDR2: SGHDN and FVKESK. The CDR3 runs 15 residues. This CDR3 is CASSQDWTGGSGYTF. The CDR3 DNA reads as TGTGCCAGCAGCCAAGACTGGACAGGGGGGAGTGGCTACACCTTC.

CDR3 protein: CAIRVSIGESGNTIYF. The CDR3 DNA is TGTGCCATCAGAGTCTCAATTGGAGAATCTGGAAACACCATATATTTT. V and J are TRBV10-3 and TRBJ1-3; D is unclear. The germline gives CDR1 ENHRY, CDR2 SYGVKD. There are 16 residues in the CDR3. V lost 6 bases and J 1 base, leaving 16 bases between the germline ends.

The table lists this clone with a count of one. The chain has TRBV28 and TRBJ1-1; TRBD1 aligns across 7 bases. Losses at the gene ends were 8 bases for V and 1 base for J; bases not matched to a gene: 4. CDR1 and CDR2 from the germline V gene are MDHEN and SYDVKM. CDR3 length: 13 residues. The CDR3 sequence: CASEHRGNTEAFF. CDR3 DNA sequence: TGTGCCAGCGAGCACAGGGGGAACACTGAAGCTTTCTTT.

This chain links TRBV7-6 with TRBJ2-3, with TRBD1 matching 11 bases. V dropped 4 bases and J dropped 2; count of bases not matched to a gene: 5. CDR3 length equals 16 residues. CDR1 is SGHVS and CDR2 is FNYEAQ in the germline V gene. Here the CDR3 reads CASSWGQGGPTDTQYF. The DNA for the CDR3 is TGTGCCAGCAGCTGGGGACAGGGGGGGCCCACAGATACGCAGTATTTT.

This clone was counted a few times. The CDR3 loop is CASSVGHPGEAFF. CDR3 sequence (DNA): TGTGCCAGCAGCGTAGGACATCCAGGGGAAGCTTTCTTT. This chain joins TRBV9 and TRBJ1-1; D possibly corresponds to TRBD1 (5 bases). The V end lost 0 bases, the J end lost 8 bases, and 11 bases lay between the germline ends. Germline V gene lookup returns CDR1 SGDLS and CDR2 YYNGEE. CDR3 length: 13 residues. Full variable domain (outside the CDR3, taken from reference TRBV9 and TRBJ1-1): DSGVTQTPKHLITATGQRVTLRCSPRSGDLSVYWYQQSLDQGLQFLIQYYNGEERAKGNILERFSAQQFPDLHSELNLSSLELGDSALYFCASSVGHPGEAFFGQGTRLTVV.